The rows below give T cell receptor beta chains drawn from one sample of a study of patients and donors after allogeneic stem cell transplantation. TCRdb passed the RT-PCR reads through MiXCR, listing each CDR3 protein once. Among approximately 410,000 distinct CDR3 sequences, roughly 17% were seen once, and the ten largest hold around 7.2%. Material: blood, either unsorted or a sorted T cell fraction (not recorded which). These receptors came from a human donor who was either an allogeneic HSCT recipient or a stem cell or donor lymphocyte infusion donor (not recorded which). It is not recorded whose cells these are; they may come from a transplant donor. Both conserved end residues are part of each CDR3. Fields, in order: J gene, CDR3 length, clone size, D gene, V gene, CDR3 protein, CDR3 DNA. A D gene is named only where the DNA matches it firmly. Only some rows state a clone size, as once, few, many or a class for expanded clones.

>TRBJ2-5|16|once|TRBD2|TRBV5-1
CASTLASSGSQETQYF
TGCGCCAGCACCCTGGCTTCTAGCGGGTCCCAAGAGACCCAGTACTTC
>TRBJ2-7|14|few|TRBD2|TRBV4-1
CASSQASGSYEQYF
TGCGCCAGCAGCCAAGCTAGCGGGAGCTACGAGCAGTACTTC
>TRBJ2-7|14|.|.|TRBV4-3
CASSPTAQGYEQYF
TGCGCCAGCAGCCCCACCGCGCAGGGATACGAGCAGTACTTC
>TRBJ1-2|14|.|.|TRBV3-1
CASSQDETKRGYTF
TGTGCCAGCAGCCAAGATGAGACCAAACGGGGCTACACCTTC
>TRBJ2-1|14|few|.|TRBV12-3/TRBV12-4
CASSLLGFYNEQFF
TGTGCCAGCAGTTTATTGGGATTCTACAATGAGCAGTTCTTC
>TRBJ2-1|17|many|TRBD2|TRBV3-1
CASSQDYAGGSYNEQFF
TGTGCCAGCAGCCAAGATTATGCGGGAGGAAGCTACAATGAGCAGTTCTTC
>TRBJ2-3|18|few|TRBD1|TRBV5-5
CASSLWGTGKGGADTQYF
TGTGCCAGCAGCTTGTGGGGGACAGGGAAGGGTGGAGCAGATACGCAGTATTTT
>TRBJ2-5|13|.|.|TRBV7-2
CASSHRSSETQYF
TGTGCCAGCAGCCACCGGTCTTCCGAGACCCAGTACTTC
>TRBJ2-7|15|.|TRBD1|TRBV7-3
CASSDPGQGAYEQYF
TGTGCCAGCAGTGATCCGGGACAGGGGGCCTACGAGCAGTACTTC
>TRBJ1-5|15|.|TRBD1|TRBV20-1
CSARVSGQGSQPQHF
TGCAGTGCTAGGGTCTCTGGACAGGGGTCTCAGCCCCAGCATTTT
>TRBJ2-7|14|.|.|TRBV5-1
CASSLVSGLHEQYF
TGCGCCAGCAGCTTGGTTTCAGGGCTACACGAGCAGTACTTC
>TRBJ2-1|17|many|.|TRBV7-9
CASSLALSESSYNEQFF
TGTGCCAGCAGCTTAGCCCTCAGCGAGAGCTCCTACAATGAGCAGTTCTTC
>TRBJ1-1|12|.|.|TRBV12-3/TRBV12-4
CASSFLGGEAFF
TGTGCCAGCAGTTTCTTGGGGGGTGAAGCTTTCTTT
>TRBJ1-1|13|few|.|TRBV2
CASSVQGSTEAFF
TGTGCCAGCAGTGTGCAGGGGAGCACTGAAGCTTTCTTT
>TRBJ2-5|15|few|TRBD2|TRBV3-1
CASSQASGGQETQYF
TGTGCCAGCAGCCAAGCTAGCGGGGGGCAAGAGACCCAGTACTTC
>TRBJ2-6|16|.|.|TRBV3-1
CASSPRMGPGANVLTF
TGTGCCAGCAGCCCAAGAATGGGGCCTGGGGCCAACGTCCTGACTTTC